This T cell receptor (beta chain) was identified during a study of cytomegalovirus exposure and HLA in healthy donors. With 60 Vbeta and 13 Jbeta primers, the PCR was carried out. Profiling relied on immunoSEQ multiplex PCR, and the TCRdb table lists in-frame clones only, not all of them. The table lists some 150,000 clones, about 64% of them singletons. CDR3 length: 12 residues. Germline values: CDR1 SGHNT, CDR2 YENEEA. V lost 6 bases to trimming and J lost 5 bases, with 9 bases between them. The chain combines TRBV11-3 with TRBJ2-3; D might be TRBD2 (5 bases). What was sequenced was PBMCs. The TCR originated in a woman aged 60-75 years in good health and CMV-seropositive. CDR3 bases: TGTGCCAGCAGAGGGAGCGGAGATACGCAGTATTTT. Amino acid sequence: CASRGSGDTQYF.